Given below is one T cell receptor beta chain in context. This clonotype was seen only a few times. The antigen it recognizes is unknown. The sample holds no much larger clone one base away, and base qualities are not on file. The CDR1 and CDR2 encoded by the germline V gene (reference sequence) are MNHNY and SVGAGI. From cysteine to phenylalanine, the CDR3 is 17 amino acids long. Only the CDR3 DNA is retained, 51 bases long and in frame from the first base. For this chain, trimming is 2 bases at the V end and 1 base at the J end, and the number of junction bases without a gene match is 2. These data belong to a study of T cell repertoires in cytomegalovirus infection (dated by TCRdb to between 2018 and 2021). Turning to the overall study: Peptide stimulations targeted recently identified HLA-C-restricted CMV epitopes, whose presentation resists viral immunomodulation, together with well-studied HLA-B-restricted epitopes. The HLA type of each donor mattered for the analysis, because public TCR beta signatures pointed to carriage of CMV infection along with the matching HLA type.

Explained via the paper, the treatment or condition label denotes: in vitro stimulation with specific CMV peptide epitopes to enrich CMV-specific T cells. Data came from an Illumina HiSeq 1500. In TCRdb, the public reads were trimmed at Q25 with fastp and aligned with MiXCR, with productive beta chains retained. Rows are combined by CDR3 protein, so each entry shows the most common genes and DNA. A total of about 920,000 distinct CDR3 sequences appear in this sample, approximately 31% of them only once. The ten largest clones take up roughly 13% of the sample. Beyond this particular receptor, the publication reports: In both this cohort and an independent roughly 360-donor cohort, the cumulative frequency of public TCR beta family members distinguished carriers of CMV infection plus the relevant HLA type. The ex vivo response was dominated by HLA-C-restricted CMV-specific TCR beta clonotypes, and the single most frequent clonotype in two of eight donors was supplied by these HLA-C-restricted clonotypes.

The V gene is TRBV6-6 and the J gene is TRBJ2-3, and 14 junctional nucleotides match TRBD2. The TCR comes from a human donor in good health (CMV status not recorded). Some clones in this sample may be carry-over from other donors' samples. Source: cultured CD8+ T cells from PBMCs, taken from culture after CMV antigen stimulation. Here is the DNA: TGTGCCAGCAGTTACCCGGGACTAGCGGGGGGCACAGATACGCAGTATTTT. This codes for CASSYPGLAGGTDTQYF.